This T cell receptor (beta chain) was profiled in a study of T cell repertoires in cytomegalovirus infection. Across the whole study: In public TCR beta signatures, there were indications of both CMV infection and matching HLA type.

The CDR3 extends over 14 amino acids. Germline V gives CDR1 DFQATT, CDR2 SNEGSKA (reference sequence). Trimming cost V 1 base and J 1 base, with 9 bases left between them. This clonotype was recorded a few times. Its antigen is currently unknown. The study, taken as a whole, reports: Across the ex vivo response, the dominant clonotypes were HLA-C-restricted CMV-specific TCR beta clonotypes.

TCRdb passed the reads through MiXCR, listing each CDR3 protein once. The table has fewer than 550,000 distinct CDR3 sequences, approximately 11% seen once. Sequencing input: PBMCs. The clonotype comes from a human donor in good health (CMV status not recorded). Some clones in this sample may be carry-over from other donors' samples. The chain uses TRBV20-1 and TRBJ2-3; D might be TRBD2 (6 bases). CDR3 residues: CSARAPSGTDTQYF. DNA of the CDR3: TGCAGTGCTAGAGCCCCTAGCGGCACAGATACGCAGTATTTT.